This record concerns one TCR beta chain sequence. Its antigen specificity is not known. No base-level quality is on record; no much larger clone is a single base apart. The data were obtained in a study of blood T cell repertoires in COVID-19 (dated by TCRdb to the early 2020s). Context from the whole study: Collaborator samples came from the United States, Italy and Spain and covered acute and convalescent phases of COVID-19. The prospective study material was composed of cDNA or gDNA derived from T cells, B-cell-depleted T cells, or PBMCs. Deeply sampled blood TCRbeta repertoires from subjects exposed to, actively infected with, or recovered from COVID-19 were included in the dataset. The repertoires were released in a freely available public database intended as a resource for research on the immune response to SARS-CoV-2. The samples were drawn from two sources: the first 160 participants of the ongoing ImmuneRACE study, and 1,254 subjects contributed by 6 global collaborators. Nearly every sample came with metadata listing a de-identified subject ID, COVID-19 status, age in years and sex. Where available, HLA class I and class II types were taken from metadata supplied by the sample provider and were not determined by assay-based typing. Results and caveats for the whole study, not just this receptor: Clinical and demographic metadata were provided uncurated, with the amount varying by source and participant.

CDR1 and CDR2 are read off the germline V gene as SGHRS and YFSETQ. V and J are trimmed by 3 bases and 5 bases, and the gene matches miss 13 bases of the junction. From the cysteine up to the phenylalanine, the CDR3 has a length of 17 residues. Only the CDR3 DNA stays, 51 bases, in frame from base 1. TCRbeta CDR3 regions were amplified from genomic DNA by means of the immunoSEQ Assay, a bias-controlled multiplex PCR. Per the authors' processing: Nucleated cell counts per sample were estimated from amplification of reference gene primers within the assay. Sequence reads were collapsed and filtered to measure the absolute abundance of every unique TCRbeta CDR3 rearrangement. For each sample, productive Simpson clonality was calculated by taking the square root of Simpson's diversity index across productive rearrangements. TCRdb carries this immuneACCESS record with in-frame sequences only. Its versions omit some clonotypes, under half of them owing to an unresolved V gene in the studies checked, with the rest unexplained. V and J calls and clone size are as listed in that table; D and trimming were resolved from the DNA. This sample holds roughly 480,000 clones; 85% to 90% were observed only once. 0.7% to 1% of the sample lies in the top ten.

At one collaborating source in Seattle, patients were enrolled during active infection and were followed longitudinally through the course of disease. The collaborating institutions used their own protocols to collect whole blood in K2EDTA tubes. For TCRbeta analysis, collaborators shipped samples in one of three forms: frozen whole blood, isolated PBMCs, or DNA extracted from either of those sample types. The receptor chain draws on TRBV5-1 and TRBJ2-5, with TRBD1 identical over 10 junction bases. The sample comprised peripheral blood. This TCR came from a man between 18 and 29 years old with COVID-19, enrolled during active disease. The CDR3 here reads CASSWGPGTGAMETQYF. The DNA is as follows: TGCGCCAGCAGCTGGGGTCCCGGGACAGGGGCGATGGAGACCCAGTACTTC. The entire variable domain, with the stretches around the CDR3 drawn from the reference TRBV5-1 and TRBJ2-5 proteins, is KAGVTQTPRYLIKTRGQQVTLSCSPISGHRSVSWYQQTPGQGLQFLFEYFSETQRNKGNFPGRFSGRQFSNSRSEMNVSTLELGDSALYLCASSWGPGTGAMETQYFGPGTRLLVL.